This entry describes one T cell receptor beta chain. Its antigen is unidentified. Method: immunoSEQ multiplex PCR; TCRdb's copy keeps in-frame clones and lacks some. Seen here are over 150,000 clones, roughly nine tenths observed once, and the top ten hold 5.5% to 6%. The sample originates from a study of T cell responses to AZD1222 COVID-19 vaccine. The study, taken as a whole, reports: The donor group comprised mostly white British people and more females; the analysis possibly underestimated clonal diversity.

V lost 3 bases and J 5 bases, leaving 10 bases between the germline ends. In germline, CDR1 is LNHDA, CDR2 SQIVND (reference sequence). The CDR3 totals 13 residues. This TCR derives from an adult in good health. The sequencing here drew on peripheral blood, taken on day 0 of MenACWY control vaccination. The chain is built from TRBV19 and TRBJ1-1; D remains ambiguous. The CDR3 protein is CASSILGRTEAFF. In DNA form, the CDR3 reads TGTGCCAGTAGTATTTTGGGGAGAACTGAAGCTTTCTTT.